The 21 T cell receptor beta chains listed next were all sequenced from one sample in a study of human T cells and chemical hapten exposure. Stated time point: pre-sensitization, week 0. Documented treatment: therapeutic diphenylcyclopropenone sensitization with weekly scalp DPC. MiXCR, applied by TCRdb to the RACE reads, yields one record per CDR3 protein. The top ten clones hold 2% to 3% of a sample with 300,000 to 400,000 distinct CDR3 sequences, less than 6.5% of them seen once. The sample was whole blood, taken in connection with sensitization to the hapten diphenylcyclopropenone (DPC). These TCRs come from a woman aged 45 to 65 with alopecia areata. Some clones in this sample may be carry-over from other donors' samples.

Regarding this clonotype: Mismatch with germline at one junction end may stem from a read error. The chain recombines TRBV7-2 with TRBJ1-6; 8 bases are a match to TRBD1. Germline assignment: CDR1 SGHTA and CDR2 FQGNSA. The length of the CDR3 is 15 residues. CDR3 DNA: TGTGCCAGCAGCTTAGGACAGGGGAAAGGATCACCCCACCACTTT. Translated, it gives CASSLGQGKGSPHHF.

This clonotype was observed at least ten times. The chain carries TRBV5-1 and TRBJ1-5; the D is unclear. The V and J ends lost 0 bases and 6 bases respectively, with 10 bases between them. This CDR3 spans 14 amino acids. Germline CDR1 is SGHRS and CDR2 is YFSETQ. The CDR3: CASSLAGRGQPQHF. The CDR3 DNA sequence: TGCGCCAGCAGCTTGGCCGGACGAGGTCAGCCCCAGCATTTT.

This clonotype was counted at least ten times. The junction and the germline gene differ at one end; a read error may be behind it. The chain has TRBV28 and TRBJ2-1; 7 nucleotides agree with TRBD1. Germline V CDR1 and CDR2: MDHEN, SYDVKM. The CDR3 is 12 residues long. The DNA for the CDR3 is TGTGCCAGCAGTTCTCAAACAGGGGAAAAGGTCTTC. It translates to CASSSQTGEKVF.

This clonotype was detected only a few times. The chain couples TRBV29-1 to TRBJ2-3, with a possible D match to TRBD2 (5 bases). Trimming took off 3 bases at V and 0 bases at J, with 16 bases between the two ends. CDR3 length: 16 amino acids. Germline CDR1 is SQVTM and CDR2 is ANQGSEA. CDR3 in DNA: TGCAGCGTTGATGTAAAGAGGGCCAAAAGCACAGATACGCAGTATTTT. The encoded protein is CSVDVKRAKSTDTQYF.

This clonotype was seen a handful of times. The chain carries TRBV7-2 and TRBJ2-3; TRBD2 matches at 9 bases. V gave up 1 base and J gave up 1 base; unmatched junction bases: 0. Germline V lookup: CDR1 SGHTA, CDR2 FQGNSA. This CDR3 contains 15 residues. CDR3 sequence reads: CASSLERGGTDTQYF. The CDR3 DNA is TGTGCCAGCAGCTTAGAGCGGGGGGGCACAGATACGCAGTATTTT.

This clonotype turned up a few times. The chain recombines TRBV20-1 with TRBJ1-4; D unresolved. V shed 0 bases and J shed 7 bases, with 18 bases lying between them. This CDR3 has 16 residues. The germline CDR1 and CDR2 sequences are DFQATT and SNEGSKA (reference sequence). CDR3 region: CSARDQMAGESEKLFF. The DNA of the CDR3 is TGCAGTGCTAGAGATCAGATGGCAGGAGAGAGTGAAAAACTGTTTTTT.

The DNA of the CDR3 is TGCGCCAGCAGCTGGGACATTCGGGCGACCCAGTACTTC. Protein sequence: CASSWDIRATQYF. The V and J genes are TRBV5-1 and TRBJ2-5; TRBD1 is a possible D gene (6 bases). The germline V gene encodes CDR1 SGHRS and CDR2 YFSETQ. This CDR3 region has 13 residues. The V end lost 3 bases, the J end lost 7 bases, and 13 bases lay between the germline ends.

As to this clonotype: A read error may explain this, as a much larger clone is one base away. The chain couples TRBV6-5 to TRBJ2-6, with D hard to call. Per germline, CDR1 MNHEY and CDR2 SVGAGI. Trimming shortened V by 1 base and J by 2 bases, and 6 bases separated the two germline ends. There are 15 residues in the CDR3. The CDR3 sequence: CASSYYQTGANVLTF. CDR3 bases: TGTGCCAGCAGTTACTACCAGACTGGGGCCAACGTCCTGACTTTC.

The chain recombines TRBV18 with TRBJ2-3; D remains unclear. V was clipped by 2 bases and J by 3 bases, with 6 bases between them. The CDR3 is 13 residues long. Germline values: CDR1 KGHSH, CDR2 LQKENI. The CDR3 loop is CASSPVDTDTQYF. DNA for the CDR3: TGTGCCAGCTCACCAGTAGATACAGATACGCAGTATTTT.

The V gene is TRBV6-2 or TRBV6-3, the J gene TRBJ2-2; perhaps TRBD2 as D (5 bases). This CDR3 region has 15 residues. The V end was cut by 10 bases, the J end by 6 bases, with 21 bases between. CDR1 and CDR2 (germline): MNHEY, SVGEGT. The CDR3 sequence: CAIQPGNSVAGELFF. DNA for the CDR3: TGTGCCATCCAGCCGGGTAATAGCGTCGCCGGGGAGCTGTTTTTT.

This clonotype appeared a few times. The CDR3 sequence: CASSPRQGAGGYTF. As DNA, the CDR3 is TGTGCCAGCAGCCCCAGACAGGGGGCAGGGGGCTACACCTTC. This chain uses TRBV11-2 with TRBJ1-2; 10 bases are a match to TRBD1. This CDR3 has 14 amino acids. Germline V gene sequence: CDR1 SGHAT, CDR2 FQNNGV. V trimming: 5 bases; J trimming: 8 bases; junction bases outside the gene matches: 8.

The chain joins TRBV5-1 to TRBJ1-2, with TRBD1 matching 11 bases. V trimming: 4 bases; J trimming: 8 bases; junction bases outside the gene matches: 4. The germline V gene has CDR1 SGHRS and CDR2 YFSETQ. The CDR3 sequence is 13 residues long. The CDR3 bases are TGCGCCAGCAGCAAGGGACAGGGGGAAGGCTACACCTTC. Translated, it gives CASSKGQGEGYTF.

The chain combines TRBV28 with TRBJ2-7, with D uncertain. The CDR3 loop spans 14 amino acids. Germline CDR1 reads MDHEN; CDR2 reads SYDVKM. V lost 3 bases and J 0 bases, leaving 9 bases between the germline ends. The CDR3 DNA reads as TGTGCCAGCAGTTTTAGGGAAAGCTCCTACGAGCAGTACTTC. This sequence encodes CASSFRESSYEQYF.

The chain links TRBV6-1 to TRBJ1-1, with D unresolved. Trimming took off 1 base at V and 1 base at J, with 10 bases between the two ends. The CDR3 sequence is 15 residues long. CDR1 and CDR2 from the germline V gene are MNHNS and SASEGT. CDR3 protein: CASSEVGEANTEAFF. The CDR3 nucleotides read TGTGCCAGCAGTGAAGTGGGAGAAGCGAACACTGAAGCTTTCTTT.

This clonotype occurred many times. The chain is built from TRBV5-6 and TRBJ2-5; no firm D call. The CDR3 sequence is 15 residues long. V was pared by 2 bases and J by 2 bases, with 13 bases between. Germline lookup yields CDR1 SGHDT and CDR2 YYEEEE. CDR3 loop: CASSLPTVGQETQYF. DNA for the CDR3: TGTGCCAGCAGCTTACCCACGGTGGGACAAGAGACCCAGTACTTC.

This clonotype was seen only a few times. The CDR3 is CASEFLGAAQETQYF. CDR3 nucleotide sequence: TGTGCCAGCGAATTTCTAGGGGCAGCCCAAGAGACCCAGTACTTC. The V gene is TRBV7-9, the J gene TRBJ2-5; D might be TRBD1 (5 bases). The germline CDR1 and CDR2 sequences are SEHNR and FQNEAQ (reference sequence). The CDR3 runs to 15 residues. Deletions cut 8 bases from V and 1 base from J, with 17 bases between.

The chain links TRBV12-3 or TRBV12-4 to TRBJ2-3; a possible D gene is TRBD1 (6 bases). This CDR3 is 15 amino acids long. V lost 6 bases, J lost 0 bases, and 13 bases lay in between. CDR3 in DNA: TGTGCCAGCAGGTCCAACAGGGTTAGCACAGATACGCAGTATTTT. This gives the protein CASRSNRVSTDTQYF.

The V and J genes are TRBV5-1 and TRBJ1-1; 11 bases line up with TRBD1. The CDR3 has 18 amino acids. The junction had 14 bases not matched to a gene; V was cut back by 4 bases and J by 3 bases. The germline V gene has CDR1 SGHRS and CDR2 YFSETQ. The CDR3 loop reads CASSGGQGVFATYTEAFF. The CDR3 DNA reads TGCGCCAGCAGCGGGGGACAGGGGGTGTTTGCTACCTACACTGAAGCTTTCTTT.

This clonotype was detected a few times. This chain connects TRBV19 to TRBJ2-3, with a weak D call TRBD2 (5 bases). This CDR3 comprises 14 residues. Trimming removed 5 bases at V and 0 bases at J, with 9 bases between. Germline assignment: CDR1 LNHDA and CDR2 SQIVND (reference sequence). CDR3 in DNA: TGTGCCAGTAGTGACGGCGGGAGCACAGATACGCAGTATTTT. Protein sequence: CASSDGGSTDTQYF.

This clonotype has at least ten counts. The gene calls are TRBV12-3 or TRBV12-4 and TRBJ2-3; D ambiguous. The ends were cut back, 6 bases at V and 2 bases at J, with 6 bases in the middle. This CDR3 comprises 12 residues. DNA of the CDR3: TGTGCCAGCAGAAGGGTCACAGATACGCAGTATTTT. As protein: CASRRVTDTQYF.

The CDR3 sequence is CSVGDRVNTEAFF. CDR3 DNA: TGCAGCGTTGGGGACAGGGTGAACACTGAAGCTTTCTTT. The chain recombines TRBV29-1 with TRBJ1-1; 9 nucleotides line up with TRBD1. Trimming cost V 4 bases and J 0 bases; bases outside gene matches: 0. The CDR3 totals 13 residues. The V gene's germline CDR1 is SQVTM and CDR2 ANQGSEA.